The clone carrying this T cell receptor beta chain was detected a few times. This sample was included in a study of blood T cell repertoires in COVID-19. Study-wide context: The United States, Italy and Spain supplied acute and convalescent COVID-19 samples. Sources were T cells, B-cell-depleted T cells, or PBMCs; the material itself was cDNA or gDNA.

Authors' methods: How many nucleated cells were present was estimated from reference gene primer amplification. Produced via immunoSEQ multiplex PCR; TCRdb's table is partial and in-frame only. V, J and clone size were drawn from that table, and D and trimming were deduced from the DNA. The table includes roughly 150,000 clones, around 83% detected once. This TCR derives from a woman in her 50s with acute or convalescent COVID-19. Sequencing used peripheral blood.

CDR3 nucleotides: TGTGCCAGCAGCGAGTTTAGCGGGACCTACGAGCAGTACTTC. Translating it yields CASSEFSGTYEQYF. The chain recombines TRBV7-9 with TRBJ2-7, with 8 bases aligning to TRBD2. There are 14 residues in the CDR3. The germline V gene has CDR1 SEHNR and CDR2 FQNEAQ (reference sequence). The J segment lost 2 bases and the V segment lost 5 bases, leaving 5 bases of the junction unmatched. Using reference TRBV7-9 and TRBJ2-7 for the parts outside the CDR3, the full variable domain is DTGVSQNPRHKITKRGQNVTFRCDPISEHNRLYWYRQTLGQGPEFLTYFQNEAQLEKSRLLSDRFSAERPKGSFSTLEIQRTEQGDSAMYLCASSEFSGTYEQYFGPGTRLTVT.